This TCR beta chain was found in a study of T cell responses to AZD1222 COVID-19 vaccine (TCRdb year 2021). Study-wide context: Because spike-specific TCR depth and breadth did not differ between the two schedules, AZD1222 recipients who got a second dose at roughly 4 weeks were pooled with those who got a second dose at roughly 12 weeks. A total of more than 230 trial participants underwent TCR sequencing, of whom roughly 210 had received two doses of AZD1222 and 26 had received two doses of the MenACWY control vaccine. Trial participants were enrolled by age into subgroups of 18-55, 56-69 and 70-plus years, and around 150, 28 and 57 TCR-sequenced participants, respectively, were included in these subgroups.

Notes on this clone: The antigen it recognizes is unknown. No per-base quality is available; no much larger clone lies one base away. Other nucleotide sequences in the sample specify the same CDR3.

The full study reports these points: The 56-69-year group was small, and its depth increase did not reach significance, likely because of low power. Most participants were white British and females outnumbered males, and the authors suggested that clonal diversity may have been underestimated. Because no samples from the day 14 peak response were available, repertoires could be characterized only after the peak T cell response. Vaccine-associated CD4 TCRs spanned the whole spike protein, with dominant responses in regions 160-218 and 743-854. A significant rise in spike-specific TCR breadth and depth was observed after two AZD1222 doses relative to day 0 and relative to MenACWY recipients. Conclusions about previously exposed vaccinees were limited because only six AZD1222 recipients were SARS-CoV-2 seropositive at baseline. Reportedly, close to half of the unique spike-specific TCRs recognized epitopes lying outside the regions that are mutated in the B.1.351 and B.1.1.7 variants.

The time point label for this specimen denotes: baseline before first vaccination. Vaccinee samples came from UK trials COV001 and COV002, including a single-blind randomized controlled phase 2/3 trial of AZD1222 (ChAdOx1 nCoV-19) in healthy adults. For TCRbeta chain sequencing, PBMC samples were collected from trial participants at day 0 and at day 28 after the second dose. V loses 3 bases, J loses 4 bases, and the germline ends lie 9 bases apart. The CDR3 runs 13 residues from the cysteine to the phenylalanine. Just CDR3 DNA is preserved here, 39 bases in frame from base 1. The CDR3 regions of human TCRbeta chains were analyzed by immunosequencing. Concerning the study's data processing: TCRs in the repertoires were matched against a reference library of SARS-CoV-2-specific TCRs that had been generated with the MIRA antigen-specificity platform. Breadth was defined as the fraction of unique TCRs that were SARS-CoV-2-associated, and depth was defined as the fraction of total T cells that were SARS-CoV-2-associated. Each spike-specific TCR was assigned to its reactive spike region and to a CD4 or CD8 class using the MIRA data. Log10-transformed breadth and depth values were compared by one-way ANOVA with Sidak's multiple comparisons tests. TCRdb re-hosts the immuneACCESS table, in-frame sequences only. Its copies lack some clones; in the studies checked, an unresolved V gene accounts for under half of them, and the cause for the rest is not known. Clone size and the V and J calls come from that table; the DNA yielded D and trimming. This sample has 45,000 to 55,000 clones in its table, and about 86% of those were observed once. The top ten constitute 10% of the sample.

The chain was built from TRBV12-3 or TRBV12-4 and TRBJ2-5, with a tentative D gene TRBD1 over 6 matching bases. The specimen was peripheral blood, collected on day 0 of AZD1222 vaccination. The receptor comes from an adult in good health. The CDR3 loop reads CASSLSGVETQYF. The sequenced DNA: TGTGCCAGCAGTTTGTCAGGGGTAGAGACCCAGTACTTC.